The 7 T cell receptor beta chains listed next were all sequenced from one sample in a study of cytomegalovirus exposure and HLA in healthy donors (dated 2017 in TCRdb). Library creation used the immunoSEQ multiplex PCR assay. A mixture of 60 forward primers for TCR Vbeta segments and 13 reverse primers for TCR Jbeta segments was used in the multiplex PCR. Imported from immuneACCESS, the table was reduced by TCRdb to in-frame sequences with V and J called. These copies leave out some clones; in studies compared against another copy, an unresolved V gene accounts for under half, and the cause of the remainder is not known. The sample has approximately 70,000 clones on record, just over 75% of them singletons. 5.5% to 7% of the sample is in the top ten clones. The material sequenced was PBMCs. All receptors derive from a man in his fifties in good health and CMV-seronegative.

The chain has TRBV28 and TRBJ1-3; TRBD1 is a possible D gene (6 bases). From germline, CDR1 is MDHEN and CDR2 SYDVKM. V was cut by 8 bases and J by 0 bases, with 14 bases left in between. CDR3 size: 15 residues. CDR3 coding DNA: TGTGCCAGCCGTTGGGGGGGCTCCTCTGGAAACACCATATATTTT. Protein: CASRWGGSSGNTIYF.

The chain joins TRBV7-2 to TRBJ1-1; TRBD1 is a possible D gene (6 bases). CDR3 length equals 15 residues. Trimming took 5 bases from V and 11 from J, leaving 24 bases between them. Germline V lookup: CDR1 SGHTA, CDR2 FQGNSA. The CDR3 bases are TGTGCCAGCAGCCCACTAAACCCCGGGACAAATGCGGCTTTCTTT. Its translation is CASSPLNPGTNAAFF.

This clone was seen more than once but under ten times. CDR3 DNA sequence: TGCAGCTCTGGTCCAGCGGGGGGTGAGCAGTTCTTC. It yields the protein CSSGPAGGEQFF. This rearrangement joins TRBV29-1 to TRBJ2-1; TRBD2 matches at 9 bases. Trimming at V came to 8 bases and at J to 9 bases, leaving 8 bases not matched to a gene. This CDR3 is 12 amino acids long. Per germline, CDR1 SQVTM and CDR2 ANQGSEA.

The chain links TRBV27 to TRBJ2-3; TRBD2 matches at 10 bases. The CDR3 covers 17 residues. Germline lookup yields CDR1 MNHEY and CDR2 SMNVEV (reference sequence). V shed 2 bases and J 4 bases; nucleotides not matched to a gene: 9. The chain's CDR3 is CASSLIFTSGTPDTQYF. Written as DNA, the CDR3 is TGTGCCAGCAGTTTAATCTTTACTAGCGGGACCCCAGATACGCAGTATTTT.

This chain links TRBV13 with TRBJ1-2; the D gene is possibly TRBD1 (5 bases). V was cut by 5 bases and J by 4 bases, with 26 bases left in between. The germline gives CDR1 PRHDT, CDR2 FYEKMQ (reference sequence). The CDR3 length is 18 residues. CDR3 bases: TGTGCCAGCAGCCAGGCCCGATTGGGGGAGGACAACTTCTATGGCTACACCTTC. Residues: CASSQARLGEDNFYGYTF. The full variable domain, with the rest looked up from reference TRBV13 and TRBJ1-2, is AAGVIQSPRHLIKEKRETATLKCYPIPRHDTVYWYQQGPGQDPQFLISFYEKMQSDKGSIPDRFSAQQFSDYHSELNMSSLELGDSALYFCASSQARLGEDNFYGYTFGSGTRLTVV.

The V gene is TRBV5-4, the J gene TRBJ2-1; TRBD2 agrees at 8 bases. The CDR3 covers 14 residues. V shed 2 bases, J shed 5 bases, and the junction held 3 bases outside the gene matches. CDR1 is SGHNT, CDR2 YYREEE, per germline (reference sequence). CDR3 sequence (DNA): TGTGCCAGCAGCTTCGGGACTAGGGACAATGAGCAGTTCTTC. This codes for CASSFGTRDNEQFF.

By its share, this clone is medium-sized. The chain links TRBV4-1 to TRBJ2-3; 10 bases match TRBD2. The CDR3 totals 16 residues. Trimming took 0 bases from V and 4 from J; bases not matched to a gene: 4. CDR1 MGHRA and CDR2 YSYEKL come from the germline V gene. CDR3 sequence (DNA): TGCGCCAGCAGCCAAGAAAGCGGGGGGGCCCCAGATACGCAGTATTTT. As protein: CASSQESGGAPDTQYF.